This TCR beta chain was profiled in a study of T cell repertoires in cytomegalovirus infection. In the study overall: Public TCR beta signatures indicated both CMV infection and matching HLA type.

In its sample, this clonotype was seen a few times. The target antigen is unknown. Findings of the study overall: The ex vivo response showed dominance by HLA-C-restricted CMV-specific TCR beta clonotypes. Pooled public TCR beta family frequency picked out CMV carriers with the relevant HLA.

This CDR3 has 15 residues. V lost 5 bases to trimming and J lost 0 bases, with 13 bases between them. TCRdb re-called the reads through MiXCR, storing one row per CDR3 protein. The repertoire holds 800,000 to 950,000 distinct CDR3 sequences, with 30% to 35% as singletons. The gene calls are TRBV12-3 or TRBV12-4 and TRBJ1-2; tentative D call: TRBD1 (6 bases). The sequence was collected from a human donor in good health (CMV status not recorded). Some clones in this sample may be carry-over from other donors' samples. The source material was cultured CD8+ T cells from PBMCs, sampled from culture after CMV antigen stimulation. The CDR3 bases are TGTGCCAGCAGTGGACCGGACAGAGCTAACTATGGCTACACCTTC. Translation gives CASSGPDRANYGYTF.